What follows are 26 T cell receptor beta chains derived from one specimen sequenced in a study of patients and donors after allogeneic stem cell transplantation. Using its own MiXCR run on the RT-PCR reads, TCRdb lists one record per CDR3 protein. The data hold about 960,000 distinct CDR3 sequences, with about a sixth observed a single time. Sequencing input: blood, either unsorted or a sorted T cell fraction (not recorded which). These receptor sequences come from a human donor who was either an allogeneic HSCT recipient or a stem cell or donor lymphocyte infusion donor (not recorded which). It is not recorded whose cells these are; they may come from a transplant donor.

The chain uses TRBV4-1 and TRBJ2-3; 14 bases line up with TRBD2. In germline, CDR1 is MGHRA, CDR2 YSYEKL. The V gene end was trimmed by 0 bases and the J gene end by 4 bases; junction bases not matched to a gene: 3. This CDR3 region has 17 residues. The CDR3 here is CASSQDGTSGGPDTQYF. CDR3 nucleotides: TGCGCCAGCAGCCAAGATGGGACTAGCGGGGGCCCAGATACGCAGTATTTT.

This clonotype has a handful of counts. This chain connects TRBV12-3 or TRBV12-4 to TRBJ2-1; 9 bases map to TRBD2. The CDR3 spans 16 residues. The V and J ends lost 6 bases and 0 bases, in that order; junction bases with no gene match: 6. In nucleotides, the CDR3 is TGTGCCAGCAGGCTCCTAGCGGGGCGCTCCTACAATGAGCAGTTCTTC. This codes for CASRLLAGRSYNEQFF.

This clonotype was counted between two and nine times. The rearrangement joins TRBV15 to TRBJ2-1; D not certain. V dropped 1 base and J dropped 3 bases, with 7 bases sitting between them. The CDR3 extends over 14 amino acids. The germline CDR1 and CDR2 sequences are LNHNV and YYDKDF (reference sequence). The chain's CDR3 is CATSRVAGYNEQFF. DNA of the CDR3: TGTGCCACCAGCAGAGTAGCTGGCTACAATGAGCAGTTCTTC.

The genes are TRBV4-1 and TRBJ2-1, with a weak D call TRBD1 (5 bases). Germline V gene lookup returns CDR1 MGHRA and CDR2 YSYEKL. This CDR3 has 14 residues. V lost 3 bases, J lost 4 bases, and 10 bases lay in between. CDR3 amino acids: CASSQAQGYNEQFF. CDR3 bases: TGCGCCAGCAGCCAGGCCCAGGGATACAATGAGCAGTTCTTC.

This chain links TRBV6-1 with TRBJ2-7; maybe TRBD1 (6 bases). This CDR3 region has 16 residues. Per germline, CDR1 MNHNS and CDR2 SASEGT. V shed 5 bases and J shed 3 bases, with 20 bases lying between them. DNA of the CDR3: TGTGCCAGCAGTCCCAACAACAGGGTCGGTCGCTACGAGCAGTACTTC. It is translated as CASSPNNRVGRYEQYF.

The chain couples TRBV24-1 to TRBJ2-5; 7 bases line up with TRBD1. The ends lost 4 bases at V and 5 bases at J; junction bases unmatched: 15. In germline, CDR1 is KGHDR, CDR2 SFDVKD. This CDR3 has 17 residues. The CDR3 is CATSDPAVTGELETQYF. The CDR3 DNA reads TGTGCCACCAGTGACCCGGCCGTAACAGGGGAATTGGAGACCCAGTACTTC.

This clonotype was recorded a few times. This rearrangement joins TRBV9 to TRBJ1-1; D not resolved. The CDR3 is 13 residues long. Trimming took 0 bases from V and 3 from J, leaving 6 bases between them. Per the germline V gene, CDR1 is SGDLS and CDR2 is YYNGEE. CDR3 in amino acids: CASSVASYTEAFF. CDR3 nucleotide sequence: TGTGCCAGCAGCGTAGCTTCGTACACTGAAGCTTTCTTT.

The chain couples TRBV29-1 to TRBJ1-1, with D perhaps TRBD1 (5 bases). This CDR3 is built from 15 residues. Germline CDR1 reads SQVTM; CDR2 reads ANQGSEA. Trimming pared 4 bases from V and 6 bases from J, leaving 21 bases between. This chain's CDR3 is CSVVGKPGWGAEAFF. DNA for the CDR3: TGCAGCGTTGTGGGCAAGCCAGGTTGGGGGGCTGAAGCTTTCTTT.

This chain connects TRBV30 to TRBJ2-3, with 10 bases matching TRBD2. This CDR3 spans 14 amino acids. CDR1 GTSNPN and CDR2 SVGIG come from the germline V gene (reference sequence). The junction had 0 bases not matched to a gene; V was cut back by 3 bases and J by 0 bases. The CDR3 DNA follows: TGTGCCTGGAGGACTAGCGGGAGCACAGATACGCAGTATTTT. Encoded protein: CAWRTSGSTDTQYF.

This clonotype was recorded at least ten times. Its ends do not fully match the called genes, so a read error is possible. The chain uses TRBV5-1 and TRBJ1-1, with D hard to call. This CDR3 is built from 13 residues. CDR1 and CDR2 from the germline V gene are SGHRS and YFSETQ. CDR3 nucleotide sequence: TGTGCCAGCAGTTTAAATAGCAACACTGAAGCTTTCTTT. Its protein is CASSLNSNTEAFF.

The chain links TRBV7-3 to TRBJ2-1, with D perhaps TRBD2 (5 bases). The CDR3 spans 14 residues. The V gene lost 3 bases and the J gene lost 9 bases, with 15 bases spanning the gap. Looked up from germline, CDR1 is SGHTA and CDR2 is FQGTGA. Here the CDR3 reads CASSLGSGRTEQFF. The CDR3 nucleotides are TGTGCCAGCAGCTTGGGTTCGGGGAGAACTGAGCAGTTCTTC. Using reference TRBV7-3 and TRBJ2-1 for the parts outside the CDR3, the full variable domain is GAGVSQTPSNKVTEKGKYVELRCDPISGHTALYWYRQSLGQGPEFLIYFQGTGAADDSGLPNDRFFAVRPEGSVSTLKIQRTERGDSAVYLCASSLGSGRTEQFFGPGTRLTVL.

The chain is built from TRBV5-6 and TRBJ2-1; a possible D gene is TRBD1 (6 bases). V was cut by 4 bases and J by 4 bases, with 12 bases left in between. Looked up from germline, CDR1 is SGHDT and CDR2 is YYEEEE. This CDR3 is built from 14 residues. CDR3 coding DNA: TGTGCCAGCAGCCCAGGGGTTCAATACAATGAGCAGTTCTTC. Residues: CASSPGVQYNEQFF.

This clonotype was found many times. The chain's CDR3 is CASSLDRGNTGELFF. Written as DNA, the CDR3 is TGCGCCAGCAGCTTGGACAGGGGGAACACCGGGGAGCTGTTTTTT. The chain is built from TRBV5-1 and TRBJ2-2; 7 bases map to TRBD1. Germline CDR1 is SGHRS and CDR2 is YFSETQ. The V segment lost 0 bases and the J segment 1 base; nucleotides outside the gene matches: 0. The CDR3 contains 15 residues.

The V gene is TRBV11-2, the J gene TRBJ2-1; D possibly corresponds to TRBD1 (7 bases). Germline V lookup: CDR1 SGHAT, CDR2 FQNNGV. The CDR3 has 15 residues. Trimming pared 4 bases from V and 3 bases from J, leaving 13 bases between. The CDR3 reads CASSWQGGFYNEQFF. CDR3 nucleotides: TGTGCCAGCAGCTGGCAGGGGGGCTTCTACAATGAGCAGTTCTTC.

This clonotype appeared a few times. The chain joins TRBV7-3 to TRBJ1-6; perhaps TRBD1 as D (6 bases). CDR3 length equals 16 residues. Looked up from germline, CDR1 is SGHTA and CDR2 is FQGTGA. V lost 2 bases to trimming and J lost 6 bases, with 14 bases between them. CDR3 in DNA: TGTGCCAGCAGCTTACTGGGGGCCCAGAGTAATTCACCCCTCCACTTT. Protein: CASSLLGAQSNSPLHF.

This clonotype has just a few counts. The gene calls are TRBV10-3 and TRBJ1-1; tentative D call: TRBD1 (5 bases). Trimming took off 4 bases at V and 1 base at J, with 10 bases between the two ends. CDR3 length: 14 amino acids. CDR1 is ENHRY and CDR2 is SYGVKD in the germline V gene. The CDR3 is CAISVSGTNTEAFF. DNA of the CDR3: TGTGCCATCAGTGTATCAGGGACGAACACTGAAGCTTTCTTT.

This clonotype was observed a handful of times. This sequence joins TRBV29-1 and TRBJ1-1; TRBD1 might be the D (6 bases). This CDR3 is built from 10 residues. V gave up 5 bases and J gave up 11 bases, with 12 bases separating them. Germline CDR1 is SQVTM and CDR2 is ANQGSEA. The DNA for the CDR3 is TGCAGCGTTATCCGAACAGGGGCTTTCTTT. Its translation: CSVIRTGAFF. Full variable domain (remainder filled in from reference TRBV29-1 and TRBJ1-1): SAVISQKPSRDICQRGTSLTIQCQVDSQVTMMFWYRQQPGQSLTLIATANQGSEATYESGFVIDKFPISRPNLTFSTLTVSNMSPEDSSIYLCSVIRTGAFFGQGTRLTVV.

This chain uses TRBV2 with TRBJ1-1, with a possible D match to TRBD1 (5 bases). This CDR3 region has 14 residues. Germline-derived CDR1 and CDR2 are SNHLY and FYNNEI. Between the trimmed V and J ends, which lost 6 bases and 0 bases, there was a span of 11 bases. The CDR3 DNA sequence: TGTGCCAGCAGGCCGGGACGGATGAACACTGAAGCTTTCTTT. Translation: CASRPGRMNTEAFF.

This clonotype was seen only a few times. The V and J genes are TRBV11-1 and TRBJ1-4, with D unresolved. The V and J ends lost 3 bases and 0 bases respectively, with 14 bases between them. Germline assignment: CDR1 SGHAT and CDR2 FQDESV (reference sequence). This CDR3 comprises 17 residues. CDR3 sequence: CASSFGQNDATNEKLFF. The CDR3 nucleotides are TGTGCCAGCAGCTTCGGGCAGAATGATGCAACTAATGAAAAACTGTTTTTT.

This clonotype was detected only a few times. The gene calls are TRBV12-3 or TRBV12-4 and TRBJ2-3; 11 bases are shared with TRBD2. The CDR3 runs to 17 residues. V dropped 5 bases and J dropped 3; count of bases not matched to a gene: 10. The DNA for the CDR3 is TGTGCCAGCAGTCCAGAACCCCTAGCGGGGGGTACAGATACGCAGTATTTT. It codes for CASSPEPLAGGTDTQYF.

This clonotype was seen only a few times. The CDR3 loop is CASSYSRLAGAYEQYF. The CDR3 coding sequence is TGTGCCAGCAGTTACTCCCGACTAGCGGGAGCTTACGAGCAGTACTTC. The V call is TRBV6-5, the J call TRBJ2-7, with 12 bases lining up with TRBD2. V lost 0 bases, J lost 4 bases, and 4 bases stayed unmatched. The CDR3 has 16 amino acids. CDR1 MNHEY and CDR2 SVGAGI come from the germline V gene.

The chain carries TRBV7-9 and TRBJ2-1, with 9 positions matching TRBD1. CDR1 and CDR2 (germline): SEHNR, FQNEAQ (reference sequence). This CDR3 is 15 amino acids long. Trimming at V came to 4 bases and at J to 8 bases, leaving 9 bases not matched to a gene. The CDR3 region is CASSSGTGKVHEQFF. In nucleotides, the CDR3 is TGTGCCAGCAGCTCTGGGACAGGGAAGGTGCATGAGCAGTTCTTC.

The J gene is TRBJ2-2, the V gene TRBV28; 10 bases agree with TRBD1. The ends lost 3 bases at V and 3 bases at J; junction bases unmatched: 7. Germline CDR1 is MDHEN and CDR2 is SYDVKM. The CDR3 covers 17 residues. The DNA of the CDR3 is TGTGCCAGCAGTTTTGTGGGGACAGGGGTTTACACCGGGGAGCTGTTTTTT. This codes for CASSFVGTGVYTGELFF.

With respect to this clonotype: The junction differs from germline at one of its ends, possibly a read error. The chain joins TRBV7-3 to TRBJ2-1, with D perhaps TRBD2 (6 bases). Looked up from germline, CDR1 is SGHTA and CDR2 is FQGTGA. CDR3 length equals 12 residues. CDR3 bases: TGTGCCAGCAGCCTAACGGGGGTGGAGCAGTTCTTC. This codes for CASSLTGVEQFF.

This chain links TRBV5-1 with TRBJ2-3; 11 positions match TRBD1. The J segment lost 6 bases and the V segment lost 0 bases, leaving 9 bases of the junction unmatched. Per germline, CDR1 SGHRS and CDR2 YFSETQ. This CDR3 region has 17 residues. This CDR3 is CASSLAVGQGAGDTQYF. For the CDR3, the DNA is TGCGCCAGCAGCTTGGCCGTAGGACAGGGGGCGGGGGATACGCAGTATTTT.

Only a few counts were recorded for this clonotype. The chain combines TRBV9 with TRBJ2-6; D is unresolved. Germline V gene lookup returns CDR1 SGDLS and CDR2 YYNGEE. The CDR3 loop spans 16 amino acids. V was trimmed by 0 bases and J by 4 bases, leaving 11 bases between them. The DNA of the CDR3 is TGTGCCAGCAGCGTAGACGGTCCTGGGGGGGCCAACGTCCTGACTTTC. As protein: CASSVDGPGGANVLTF. Supplemented by reference TRBV9 and TRBJ2-6, the full variable domain reads DSGVTQTPKHLITATGQRVTLRCSPRSGDLSVYWYQQSLDQGLQFLIQYYNGEERAKGNILERFSAQQFPDLHSELNLSSLELGDSALYFCASSVDGPGGANVLTFGAGSRLTVL.